This T cell receptor (beta chain) was profiled in a study of blood T cell repertoires in COVID-19. In the study overall: The origin of the acute and convalescent COVID-19 samples was the United States, Italy and Spain.

Some clones are missing from TCRdb's copy, which holds only in-frame ones; the method was immunoSEQ multiplex PCR. The sample lists some 160,000 clones; approximately 86% were seen once. Trimming shortened V by 3 bases and J by 1 base, and 12 bases separated the two germline ends. The CDR3 totals 14 residues. Per germline, CDR1 SQVTM and CDR2 ANQGSEA. The sequence was obtained from a middle-aged woman who had recovered from COVID-19. J is TRBJ1-1 and V is TRBV29-1, with a weak D call TRBD1 (6 bases). Sequencing was done on a sample of PBMCs or T cells enriched from blood (not recorded which). Here the CDR3 reads CSVDKGHRNTEAFF. In DNA form, the CDR3 reads TGCAGCGTTGATAAGGGACATCGGAACACTGAAGCTTTCTTT. Full variable domain (rest looked up from reference TRBV29-1 and TRBJ1-1): SAVISQKPSRDICQRGTSLTIQCQVDSQVTMMFWYRQQPGQSLTLIATANQGSEATYESGFVIDKFPISRPNLTFSTLTVSNMSPEDSSIYLCSVDKGHRNTEAFFGQGTRLTVV.